The clone carrying this TCR beta chain was seen once. Its cognate antigen is unknown. Patients included in sequencing had previously demonstrated CD8+CD57+ cell expansion by flow cytometry. Each patient carried a diagnosis of severe acquired aplastic anemia. Each patient gave a blood sample that was collected before any therapy had been received. Both TCR beta VDJ combination and CDR3 sequence profiling were carried out. Genomic DNA was the template for this profiling. TCRdb fed the reads into MiXCR, producing one record per CDR3 protein. The table lists approximately 250,000 distinct CDR3 sequences, less than 85% of them singletons, with roughly 42% in the top ten. The record originates from a study of CD8+CD57+ T cells in acquired aplastic anemia. General study points: Around 30 was the count of CD8+ CDR3 sequences that patients shared with controls. Patients were compared with controls for CD8+ Simpson's diversity, and no significant difference emerged.

Germline assignment: CDR1 SGHVS and CDR2 FQNEAQ. This CDR3 is 16 amino acids long. Trimming cost V 3 bases and J 13 bases; bases outside gene matches: 18. The receptor comes from a human donor with aplastic anemia. Sequenced sample: sorted CD4+, CD8+, or CD8+CD57+ T cells (not recorded which) from PBMCs. This sequence joins TRBV7-8 and TRBJ2-1; 7 nucleotides agree with TRBD2. In nucleotides, the CDR3 is TGTGCCAGCAGCTTTCCGGGAGGTCCCGATACGGATTATCAGTTCTTC. Protein sequence: CASSFPGGPDTDYQFF.